What follows are 5 T cell receptor beta chains derived from one specimen sequenced in a study of blood T cells in healthy people across ages. The second PCR ran roughly 7 to 12 cycles with a sample-barcoded 5' primer and J-beta primers. TCRdb re-called the 5' RACE reads with MiXCR, one entry per CDR3 protein. Of 1.5 million to 2 million distinct CDR3 sequences in the sample, about 31% are singletons; the top ten hold approximately 11%. Material for sequencing was blood. The source is a woman aged 25 to 45 in good health.

This chain links TRBV5-5 with TRBJ2-7; D is tentatively TRBD1 or TRBD2 (5 bases each). The V gene's germline CDR1 is SGHKS and CDR2 YYEKEE (reference sequence). V lost 1 base, J lost 1 base, and 15 bases lay in between. This CDR3 spans 16 amino acids. Here the CDR3 reads CASSLLPGPSSYEQYF. The CDR3 nucleotides read TGTGCCAGCAGCTTGCTCCCGGGGCCAAGTTCCTACGAGCAGTACTTC.

The chain recombines TRBV7-9 with TRBJ2-7, with D possibly TRBD2 on 6 matching bases. CDR3 length: 15 residues. Trimming shortened V by 4 bases and J by 3 bases, and 16 bases separated the two germline ends. Germline loops: CDR1 SEHNR, CDR2 FQNEAQ (reference sequence). CDR3 region: CASSSAEGSHYEQYF. The CDR3 DNA sequence: TGTGCCAGCAGCTCGGCGGAGGGCTCACACTACGAGCAGTACTTC.

V and J are TRBV6-6 and TRBJ2-1, with D unclear. The germline V and J ends were trimmed by 2 bases and 0 bases, with 8 bases remaining between them. Looked up from germline, CDR1 is MNHNY and CDR2 is SVGAGI (reference sequence). CDR3 length: 15 residues. This CDR3 is CASSYNPSSYNEQFF. CDR3 nucleotides: TGTGCCAGCAGTTACAACCCGAGCTCCTACAATGAGCAGTTCTTC.

This clonotype was picked up a small number of times. This chain uses TRBV5-1 with TRBJ2-1; TRBD1 matches at 7 bases. The CDR3 length is 15 residues. In germline, CDR1 is SGHRS, CDR2 YFSETQ. J lost 9 bases, V lost 0 bases, and 9 bases had no gene match. CDR3: CASSLEQISGGEQFF. In DNA form, the CDR3 reads TGCGCCAGCAGCTTGGAACAGATCTCAGGGGGTGAGCAGTTCTTC.

This clonotype came up many times. The chain has TRBV5-5 and TRBJ2-3; D not resolved. V lost 3 bases and J 0 bases, leaving 8 bases between the germline ends. The CDR3 is 14 residues long. Germline V gene lookup returns CDR1 SGHKS and CDR2 YYEKEE (reference sequence). The CDR3 loop is CASSSSSSTDTQYF. The CDR3 DNA is TGTGCCAGCAGCTCCTCAAGTAGCACAGATACGCAGTATTTT.